The 3 T cell receptor beta chains reported below all come from one sample, sequenced in a study of identical twins. TCRdb re-called the 5' RACE reads with MiXCR, one entry per CDR3 protein. The sample includes some 300,000 distinct CDR3 sequences, approximately 13% of them seen just once. This same sample was also part of a study on yellow fever vaccine responses in identical twins.

Sequenced: CD8+ T cells sorted from blood. The receptors shown here come from a woman aged 18 to 35 in good health.

The chain recombines TRBV15 with TRBJ1-2; 9 bases are shared with TRBD1. From germline, CDR1 is LNHNV and CDR2 YYDKDF (reference sequence). This CDR3 has 16 residues. J lost 3 bases, V lost 0 bases, and 5 bases had no gene match. The CDR3 loop is CATSRDGDRADYGYTF. The CDR3 DNA follows: TGTGCCACCAGCAGAGATGGGGACAGGGCAGACTATGGCTACACCTTC.

V is TRBV6-4 and J is TRBJ2-6; D is undetermined. The CDR3 sequence is 15 residues long. V dropped 3 bases and J dropped 0 bases, with 6 bases sitting between them. Germline CDR1 and CDR2: MRHNA and SNTAGT. CDR3 loop: CASSDTRSGANVLTF. The CDR3, as DNA: TGTGCCAGCAGTGATACGCGCTCTGGGGCCAACGTCCTGACTTTC.

This clonotype was found a few times. The chain joins TRBV20-1 to TRBJ2-1; D not certain. V lost 1 base, J lost 2 bases, and 12 bases lay in between. The CDR3 contains 15 residues. CDR1 is DFQATT, CDR2 SNEGSKA, per germline (reference sequence). CDR3 coding DNA: TGCAGTGCTAGAGGAGTCGTCTCTACCTACAATGAGCAGTTCTTC. Its translation: CSARGVVSTYNEQFF.